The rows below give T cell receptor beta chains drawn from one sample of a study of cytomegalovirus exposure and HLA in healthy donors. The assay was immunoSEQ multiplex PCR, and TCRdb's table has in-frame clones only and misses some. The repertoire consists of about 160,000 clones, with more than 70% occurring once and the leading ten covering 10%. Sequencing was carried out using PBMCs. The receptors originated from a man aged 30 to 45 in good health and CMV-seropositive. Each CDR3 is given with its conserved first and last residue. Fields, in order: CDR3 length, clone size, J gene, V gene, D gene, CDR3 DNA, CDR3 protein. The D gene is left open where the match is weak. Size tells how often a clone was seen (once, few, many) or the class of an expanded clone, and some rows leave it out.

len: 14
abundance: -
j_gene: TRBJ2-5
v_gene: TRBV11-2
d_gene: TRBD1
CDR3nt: TGTGCCAGCAGCCCTGACAGGGTTGTAGAGACCCAGTACTTC
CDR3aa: CASSPDRVVETQYF

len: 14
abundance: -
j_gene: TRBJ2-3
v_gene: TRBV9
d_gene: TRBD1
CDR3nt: TGTGCCAGCAGCGTGGGGACAGGCTCAAATACGCAGTATTTT
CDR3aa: CASSVGTGSNTQYF

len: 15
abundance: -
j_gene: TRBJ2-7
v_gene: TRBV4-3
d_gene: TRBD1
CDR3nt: TGCGCCAGCAGCCAAGATGTAGGGGGACAGTACGAGCAGTACTTC
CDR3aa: CASSQDVGGQYEQYF

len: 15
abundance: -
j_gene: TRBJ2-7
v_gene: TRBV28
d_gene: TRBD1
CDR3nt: TGTGCCAGCAGTTCCCCATGGGACAGGGGGGGAGAGCAGTACTTC
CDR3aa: CASSSPWDRGGEQYF

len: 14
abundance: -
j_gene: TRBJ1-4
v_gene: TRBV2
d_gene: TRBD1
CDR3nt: TGTGCCAGCAGGGGGACAGGGCCTAATGAAAAACTGTTTTTT
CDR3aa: CASRGTGPNEKLFF

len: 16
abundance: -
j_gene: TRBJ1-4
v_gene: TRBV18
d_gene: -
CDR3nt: TGTGCCAGCTCACCAGGAGATCTTGCAACTAATGAAAAACTGTTTTTT
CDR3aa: CASSPGDLATNEKLFF

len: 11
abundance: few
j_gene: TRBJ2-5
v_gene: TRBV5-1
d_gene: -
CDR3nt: TGCGCCAGCAAGTATGAGGAGACCCAGTACTTC
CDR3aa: CASKYEETQYF

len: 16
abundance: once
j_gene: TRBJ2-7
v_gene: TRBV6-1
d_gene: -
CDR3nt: TGTGCCAGCAGTGAAGCTTCCCCGAACGGAGGCTACGAGCAGTACTTC
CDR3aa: CASSEASPNGGYEQYF

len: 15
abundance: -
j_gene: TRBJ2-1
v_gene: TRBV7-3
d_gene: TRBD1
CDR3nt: TGTGCCAGCAGCACCGGGACAGGGACCTACAATGAGCAGTTCTTC
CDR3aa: CASSTGTGTYNEQFF

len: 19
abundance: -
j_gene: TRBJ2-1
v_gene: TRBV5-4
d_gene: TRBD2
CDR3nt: TGTGCCAGCAGCCGTTTGGGGGGCTCTCTGGCGGGAGGTAGTAATGAGCAGTTCTTC
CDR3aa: CASSRLGGSLAGGSNEQFF